The rows below give T cell receptor beta chains drawn from one sample of a study of CXCR3-negative and CXCR3-positive naive CD8 T cells. TCRdb reprocessed the 5' RACE reads and reports one entry per CDR3 protein, with no DNA. This sample contains about 26,000 distinct CDR3 sequences. Sequences were obtained from naive CXCR3- CD8+ T cells from blood. All receptors come from a human donor in good health. Some clones in this sample may be carry-over from other donors' samples. Both conserved end residues are part of each CDR3. The size of a clone is reported for some rows only, either as once, few or many, or as a class for expanded clones.

j_gene | len | abundance | v_gene | CDR3aa
TRBJ2-1 | 16 | . | TRBV6-4 | CASSRGSGGFYNEQFF
TRBJ2-7 | 14 | . | TRBV19 | CASSITGASYEQYF
TRBJ2-6 | 16 | . | TRBV29-1 | CSVQTGWESGANVLTF
TRBJ1-2 | 11 | . | TRBV12-3/TRBV12-4 | CASSPPYGYTF
TRBJ2-7 | 15 | . | TRBV20-1 | CSAPAPRPSLDEQYF
TRBJ1-1 | 14 | . | TRBV12-3/TRBV12-4 | CASSPSGISTEAFF
TRBJ1-2 | 12 | medium-sized | TRBV7-9 | CARGEQESGYTF
TRBJ1-1 | 14 | . | TRBV12-3/TRBV12-4 | CASSLAEGSTEAFF
TRBJ2-3 | 18 | . | TRBV14 | CASSQELAGTTGADTQYF
TRBJ1-5 | 12 | . | TRBV19 | CASNWGNQPQHF
TRBJ2-7 | 13 | . | TRBV10-1 | CASSESWSGEQYF
TRBJ2-7 | 16 | . | TRBV7-2 | CASSIPRTSGGLEQYF
TRBJ2-1 | 14 | . | TRBV7-6 | CASSLTRGANEQFF
TRBJ2-1 | 15 | . | TRBV3-1 | CASSDRDYHLDEQFF
TRBJ2-7 | 14 | . | TRBV20-1 | CSARGLRALYEQYF
TRBJ2-7 | 15 | . | TRBV7-3 | CASSSQAGPAYEQYF
TRBJ2-7 | 15 | . | TRBV28 | CASSFLQGLSYEQYF
TRBJ1-1 | 18 | . | TRBV24-1 | CATSDLHGQKSGITEAFF
TRBJ1-5 | 13 | . | TRBV14 | CASSQFRNQPQHF
TRBJ1-2 | 15 | . | TRBV29-1 | CSVREGAEWNYGYTF
TRBJ2-5 | 17 | . | TRBV20-1 | CSARLSAGGLRVGTQYF
TRBJ1-5 | 12 | . | TRBV2 | CASSEFNQPQHF
TRBJ2-1 | 13 | . | TRBV9 | CASSVEGPPAQFF
TRBJ2-7 | 14 | . | TRBV20-1 | CSARGLAGLYEQYF
TRBJ2-7 | 13 | . | TRBV29-1 | CSVEVLERDEQYF
TRBJ2-7 | 11 | . | TRBV9 | CASSVGSEQYF
TRBJ1-2 | 12 | . | TRBV29-1 | CSVPATGDGYTF
TRBJ1-1 | 16 | . | TRBV4-3 | CASSQDHGGMNTEAFF
TRBJ2-2 | 15 | . | TRBV24-1 | CATSDLKSADGELFF
TRBJ2-1 | 15 | . | TRBV20-1 | CSARDPGRANNEQFF
TRBJ2-2 | 14 | . | TRBV3-1 | CASSQSLSPGELFF
TRBJ2-5 | 13 | . | TRBV5-8 | CASSLAGAETQYF
TRBJ1-2 | 15 | . | TRBV29-1 | CSVGGDRGWAYGYTF
TRBJ2-3 | 15 | . | TRBV10-3 | CAITTGTGYPDTQYF
TRBJ2-1 | 14 | . | TRBV6-4 | CASSDSGTSNEQFF
TRBJ2-7 | 12 | . | TRBV29-1 | CSVQNFFYEQYF
TRBJ2-2 | 16 | . | TRBV23-1 | CASEKRDRGYTGELFF
TRBJ2-7 | 15 | . | TRBV13 | CASSPGLGGSYEQYF
TRBJ2-2 | 16 | . | TRBV6-2/TRBV6-3 | CASSDDLRVNTGELFF